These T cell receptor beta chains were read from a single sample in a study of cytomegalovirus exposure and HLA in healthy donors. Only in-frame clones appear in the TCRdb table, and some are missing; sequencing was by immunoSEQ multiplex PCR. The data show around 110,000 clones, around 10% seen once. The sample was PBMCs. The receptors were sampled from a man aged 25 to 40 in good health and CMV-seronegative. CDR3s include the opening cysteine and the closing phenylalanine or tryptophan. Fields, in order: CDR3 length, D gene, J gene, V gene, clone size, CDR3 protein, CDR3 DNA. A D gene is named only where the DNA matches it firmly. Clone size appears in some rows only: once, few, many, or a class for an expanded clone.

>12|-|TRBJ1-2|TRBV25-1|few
CASSETSYGYTF
TGTGCCAGCAGTGAAACCAGCTATGGCTACACCTTC
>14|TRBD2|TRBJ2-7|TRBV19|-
CASSRSSGKYEQYF
TGTGCCAGTAGTAGGTCTAGCGGGAAATACGAGCAGTACTTC
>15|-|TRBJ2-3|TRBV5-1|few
CASSYGGSRTRTQYF
TGCGCCAGCAGCTATGGGGGGAGTAGAACTCGTACGCAGTATTTT
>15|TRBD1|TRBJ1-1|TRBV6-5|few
CASSRWGQGNTEAFF
TGTGCCAGCAGTCGGTGGGGACAGGGGAACACTGAAGCTTTCTTT
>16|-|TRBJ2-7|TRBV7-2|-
CASSAKAGTGTYEQYF
TGTGCCAGCAGCGCTAAGGCGGGGACGGGGACCTACGAGCAGTACTTC
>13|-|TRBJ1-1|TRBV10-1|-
CASSEGPNTEAFF
TGCGCCAGCAGTGAGGGCCCGAACACTGAAGCTTTCTTT
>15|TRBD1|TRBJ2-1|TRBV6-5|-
CASSPAGTGYNEQFF
TGTGCCAGCAGCCCGGCGGGGACAGGCTACAATGAGCAGTTCTTC
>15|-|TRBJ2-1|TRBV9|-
CASSVEDSTYNEQFF
TGTGCCAGCAGCGTAGAGGACAGTACATACAATGAGCAGTTCTTC
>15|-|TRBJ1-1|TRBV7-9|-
CASSQVAGAGTEAFF
TGTGCCAGCAGCCAGGTGGCTGGGGCGGGAACTGAAGCTTTCTTT
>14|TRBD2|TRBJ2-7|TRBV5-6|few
CASSEHSGRYEQYF
TGTGCCAGCAGCGAACATAGCGGGAGATACGAGCAGTACTTC
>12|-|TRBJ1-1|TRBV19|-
CASSIVGGTVFF
TGTGCCAGTAGTATAGTCGGGGGGACTGTCTTCTTT
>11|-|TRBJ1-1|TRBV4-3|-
CASSQQGRAFF
TGCGCCAGCAGCCAACAGGGGCGAGCTTTCTTT
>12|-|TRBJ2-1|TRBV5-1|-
CASSLRRGEQFF
TGCGCCAGCAGCTTGAGGAGAGGCGAGCAGTTCTTC
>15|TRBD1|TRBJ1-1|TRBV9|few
CASSGTGTGDTEAFF
TGTGCCAGCAGCGGGACCGGGACAGGGGATACTGAAGCTTTCTTT
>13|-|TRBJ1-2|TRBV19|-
CASSPDSYYGYTF
TGTGCCAGTAGCCCCGACAGCTACTATGGCTACACCTTC
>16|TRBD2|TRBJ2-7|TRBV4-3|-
CASSPDLGGTFYEQYF
TGCGCCAGCAGCCCCGACCTCGGGGGGACTTTCTACGAGCAGTACTTC
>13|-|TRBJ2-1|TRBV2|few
CASSEPERYRQFF
TGTGCCAGCAGCGAACCTGAGCGGTACAGGCAGTTCTTC
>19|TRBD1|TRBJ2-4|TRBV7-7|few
CASSLFTGSDRLAKNIQYF
TGTGCTAGCAGCTTATTCACGGGGTCGGACAGGCTAGCCAAAAACATTCAGTACTTC
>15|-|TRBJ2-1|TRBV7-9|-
CASSRTIRSYNEQFF
TGTGCCAGCAGCCGGACTATCCGATCCTACAATGAGCAGTTCTTC
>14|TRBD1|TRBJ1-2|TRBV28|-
CASRLQGLRYGYTF
TGTGCCAGCAGATTACAGGGGCTGAGGTATGGCTACACCTTC
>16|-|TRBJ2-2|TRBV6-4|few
CASRPQGGQRTGELFF
TGTGCCAGCAGACCACAGGGGGGGCAGAGAACCGGGGAGCTGTTTTTT
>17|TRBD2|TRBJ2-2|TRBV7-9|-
CASSFPSGQGGTGELFF
TGTGCCAGCAGCTTTCCTAGCGGGCAGGGAGGTACCGGGGAGCTGTTTTTT
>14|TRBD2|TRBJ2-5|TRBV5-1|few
CASSVGLSKETQYF
TGCGCCAGCAGCGTGGGACTATCAAAAGAGACCCAGTACTTC
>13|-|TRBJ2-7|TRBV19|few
CASSIIRSDEQYF
TGTGCCAGTAGTATAATTCGGAGTGATGAGCAGTACTTC
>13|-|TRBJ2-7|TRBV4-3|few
CASSQVRGYEQYF
TGCGCCAGCAGCCAAGTAAGGGGGTACGAGCAGTACTTC
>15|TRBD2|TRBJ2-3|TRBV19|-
CASRDSGASTDTQYF
TGTGCCAGTAGGGATAGCGGGGCGAGCACAGATACGCAGTATTTT
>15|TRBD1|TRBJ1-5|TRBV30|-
CAWSYRTGLNQPQHF
TGTGCCTGGAGCTACCGGACAGGGCTTAATCAGCCCCAGCATTTT
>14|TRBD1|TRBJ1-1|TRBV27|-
CASSSWTGGPEAFF
TGTGCCAGCAGTTCCTGGACAGGGGGGCCTGAAGCTTTCTTT
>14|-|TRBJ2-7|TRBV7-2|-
CASSGSAGSIEQYF
TGTGCCAGCAGCGGAAGCGCCGGGTCTATCGAGCAGTACTTC
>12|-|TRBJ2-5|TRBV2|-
CASSGTAETQYF
TGTGCCAGCAGTGGGACAGCGGAGACCCAGTACTTC
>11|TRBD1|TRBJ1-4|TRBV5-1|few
CASRGQEKLFF
TGCGCCAGCAGGGGACAGGAAAAACTGTTTTTT
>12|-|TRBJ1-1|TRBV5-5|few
CASSLANTEAFF
TGTGCCAGCAGCTTAGCGAACACTGAAGCTTTCTTT
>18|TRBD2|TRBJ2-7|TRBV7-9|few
CASSLERTSGRGAYEQYF
TGTGCCAGCAGCTTAGAAAGAACTAGCGGGCGTGGGGCCTACGAGCAGTACTTC